This T cell receptor (beta chain) stems from a study of T cells in Graves' hyperthyroidism and ophthalmopathy. The TCR beta CDR3 regions underwent amplification using RNA transcripts as the source. The study used the HTBI primer set for a first-round RT-PCR of the TCR CDR3. TCRdb re-called the multiplex PCR reads through MiXCR, storing one row per CDR3 protein. This sample has 480,000 or so distinct CDR3 sequences, with 13% to 15% found just once. General observations from the study: From stable hyperthyroidism, ophthalmopathy was set apart by a 13 V-J model. In the blood, most expanded thyroid clonotypes above 0.001 appeared as well. The model made its ophthalmopathy prediction, and onset followed a median approximately six months later.

This clonotype has a count of ten or more. Its antigen is as yet unknown. This TCR derives from a young woman with Graves' hyperthyroidism. The sample consisted of blood.

CDR3: CASSPDRVNGYTF. In DNA form, the CDR3 reads TGTGCCAGTAGTCCTGACAGGGTCAATGGCTACACCTTC. The chain carries TRBV19 and TRBJ1-2; 7 bases are a match to TRBD1. The ends lost 5 bases at V and 6 bases at J; junction bases unmatched: 6. The germline CDR1 and CDR2 sequences are LNHDA and SQIVND (reference sequence). This CDR3 contains 13 residues.